This T cell receptor (beta chain) was recorded in a study of cytomegalovirus exposure and HLA in healthy donors. Findings and caveats of the study: TCR beta sequences reportedly predicted most subjects' HLA-A and HLA-B alleles accurately.

After removal of 2 bases from V and 7 bases from J, the junction contained 5 bases not matched to a gene. This CDR3 comprises 15 residues. Germline CDR1 is LGHNT and CDR2 is FRNRAP. Comments on this clone: Its antigen remains unidentified.

The PCR contained 60 Vbeta and 13 Jbeta primers. Profiled with immunoSEQ multiplex PCR; TCRdb holds only in-frame clones, not every one. The table includes 85,000 to 120,000 clones, 70% to 80% detected once. The material sequenced was PBMCs. The V and J genes are TRBV12-5 and TRBJ2-1, with 10 bases lining up with TRBD2. This receptor was taken from a man aged 55 to 69 in good health and CMV-seronegative. CDR3 sequence reads: CASGLKGLAENEQFF. CDR3 coding DNA: TGTGCTAGTGGTTTGAAAGGACTAGCGGAAAATGAGCAGTTCTTC.